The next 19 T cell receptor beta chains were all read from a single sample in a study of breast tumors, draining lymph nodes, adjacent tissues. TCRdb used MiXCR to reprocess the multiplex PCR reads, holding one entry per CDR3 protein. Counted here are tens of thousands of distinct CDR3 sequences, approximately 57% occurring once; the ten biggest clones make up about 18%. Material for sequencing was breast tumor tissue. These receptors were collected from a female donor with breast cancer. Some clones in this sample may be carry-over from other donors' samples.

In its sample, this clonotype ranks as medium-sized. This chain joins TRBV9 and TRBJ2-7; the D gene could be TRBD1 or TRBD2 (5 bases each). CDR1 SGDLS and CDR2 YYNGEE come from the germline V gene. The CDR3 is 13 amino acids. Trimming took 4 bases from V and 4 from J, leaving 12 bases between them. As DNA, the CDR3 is TGTGCCAGCAGCTCCCACGAGGGGTACGAGCAGTACTTC. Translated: CASSSHEGYEQYF.

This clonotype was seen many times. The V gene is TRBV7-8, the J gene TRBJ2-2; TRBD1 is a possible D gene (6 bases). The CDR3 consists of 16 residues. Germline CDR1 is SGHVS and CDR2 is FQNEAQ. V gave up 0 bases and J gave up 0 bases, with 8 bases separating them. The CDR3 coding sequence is TGTGCCAGCAGCTTAGCCCCAGGGGCGAACACCGGGGAGCTGTTTTTT. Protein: CASSLAPGANTGELFF.

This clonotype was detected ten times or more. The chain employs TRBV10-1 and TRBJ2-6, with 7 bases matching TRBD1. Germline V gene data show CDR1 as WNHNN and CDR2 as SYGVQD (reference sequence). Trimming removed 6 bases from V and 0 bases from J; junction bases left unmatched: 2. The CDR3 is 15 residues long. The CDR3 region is CASSTGASGANVLTF. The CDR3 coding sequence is TGCGCCAGCAGCACAGGGGCCTCTGGGGCCAACGTCCTGACTTTC.

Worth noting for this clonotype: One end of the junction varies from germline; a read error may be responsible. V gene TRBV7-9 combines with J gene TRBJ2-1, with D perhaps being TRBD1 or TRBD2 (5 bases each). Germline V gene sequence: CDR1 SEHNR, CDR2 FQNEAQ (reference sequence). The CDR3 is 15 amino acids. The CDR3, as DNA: TGCGCCAGCAGCTCCCAAGGGACCGCATCAAATGAGCAGTTCTTC. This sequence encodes CASSSQGTASNEQFF. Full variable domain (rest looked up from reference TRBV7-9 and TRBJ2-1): DTGVSQNPRHKITKRGQNVTFRCDPISEHNRLYWYRQTLGQGPEFLTYFQNEAQLEKSRLLSDRFSAERPKGSFSTLEIQRTEQGDSAMYLCASSSQGTASNEQFFGPGTRLTVL.

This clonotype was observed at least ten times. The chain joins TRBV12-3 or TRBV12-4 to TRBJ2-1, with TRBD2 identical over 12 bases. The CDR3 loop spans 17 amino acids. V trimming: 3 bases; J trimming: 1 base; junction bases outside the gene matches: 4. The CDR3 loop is CASSFSSGRVSYNEQFF. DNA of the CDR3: TGTGCCAGCAGTTTCTCTAGCGGGAGGGTTTCCTACAATGAGCAGTTCTTC.

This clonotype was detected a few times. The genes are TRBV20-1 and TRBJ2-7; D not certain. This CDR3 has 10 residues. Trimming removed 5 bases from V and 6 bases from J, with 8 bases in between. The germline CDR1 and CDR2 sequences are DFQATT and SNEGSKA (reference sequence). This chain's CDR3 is CSASRGEQYF. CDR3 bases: TGCAGTGCTTCCCGCGGCGAGCAGTACTTC.

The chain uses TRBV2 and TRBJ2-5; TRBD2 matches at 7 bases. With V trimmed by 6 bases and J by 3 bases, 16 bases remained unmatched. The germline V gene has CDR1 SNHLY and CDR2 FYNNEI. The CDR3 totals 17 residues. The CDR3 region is CASRVDGGRRPKETQYF. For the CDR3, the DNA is TGTGCCAGCAGGGTCGATGGCGGGAGACGTCCCAAAGAGACCCAGTACTTC.

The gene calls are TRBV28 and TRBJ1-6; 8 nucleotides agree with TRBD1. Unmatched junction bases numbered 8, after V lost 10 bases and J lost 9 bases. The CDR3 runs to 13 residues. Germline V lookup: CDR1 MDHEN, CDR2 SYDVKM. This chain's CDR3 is CATVRDRGSPLHF. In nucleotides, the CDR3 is TGTGCCACAGTCCGAGACAGGGGTTCACCCCTCCACTTT.

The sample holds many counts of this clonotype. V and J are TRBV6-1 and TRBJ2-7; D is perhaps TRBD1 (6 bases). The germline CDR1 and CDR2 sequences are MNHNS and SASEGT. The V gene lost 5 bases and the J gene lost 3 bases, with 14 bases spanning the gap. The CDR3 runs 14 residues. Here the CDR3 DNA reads TGTGCCAGCAGTCTTGGCTGGGGGCGCTACGAGCAGTACTTC. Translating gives CASSLGWGRYEQYF.

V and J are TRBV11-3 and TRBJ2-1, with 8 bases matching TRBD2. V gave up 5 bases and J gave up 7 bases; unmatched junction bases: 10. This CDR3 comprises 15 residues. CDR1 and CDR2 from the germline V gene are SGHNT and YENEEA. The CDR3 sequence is CASSQGGTRRNEQFF. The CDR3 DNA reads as TGTGCCAGCAGCCAAGGTGGGACTAGACGAAATGAGCAGTTCTTC.

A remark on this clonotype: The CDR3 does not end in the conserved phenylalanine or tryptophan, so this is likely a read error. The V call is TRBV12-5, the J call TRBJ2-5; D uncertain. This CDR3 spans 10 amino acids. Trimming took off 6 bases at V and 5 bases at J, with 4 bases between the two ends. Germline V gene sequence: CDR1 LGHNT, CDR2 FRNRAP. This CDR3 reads CASGLETQYL. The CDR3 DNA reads TGTGCTAGTGGGCTCGAGACCCAGTACTTG.

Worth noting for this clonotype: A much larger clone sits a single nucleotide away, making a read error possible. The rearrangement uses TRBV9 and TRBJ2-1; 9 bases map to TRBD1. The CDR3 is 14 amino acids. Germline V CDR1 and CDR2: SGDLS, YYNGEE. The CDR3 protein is CASSVGTGEGERSF. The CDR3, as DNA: TGTGCCAGCAGCGTAGGGACAGGGGAAGGTGAGCGGTCCTTC. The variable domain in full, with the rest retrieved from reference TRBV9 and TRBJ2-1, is DSGVTQTPKHLITATGQRVTLRCSPRSGDLSVYWYQQSLDQGLQFLIQYYNGEERAKGNILERFSAQQFPDLHSELNLSSLELGDSALYFCASSVGTGEGERSFGPGTRLTVL.

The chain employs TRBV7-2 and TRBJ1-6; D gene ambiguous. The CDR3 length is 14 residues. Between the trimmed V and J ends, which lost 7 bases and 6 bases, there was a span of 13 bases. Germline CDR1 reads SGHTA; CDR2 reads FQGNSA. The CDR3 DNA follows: TGTGCCAGCACCCCCCGAGTCGGTAATTCACCCCTCCACTTT. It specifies CASTPRVGNSPLHF.

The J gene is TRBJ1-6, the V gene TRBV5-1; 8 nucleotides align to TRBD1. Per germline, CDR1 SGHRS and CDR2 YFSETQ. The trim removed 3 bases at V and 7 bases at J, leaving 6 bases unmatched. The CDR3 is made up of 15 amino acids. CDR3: CASSSGTGHNSPLHF. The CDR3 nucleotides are TGCGCCAGCAGCTCAGGGACAGGTCACAATTCACCCCTCCACTTT.

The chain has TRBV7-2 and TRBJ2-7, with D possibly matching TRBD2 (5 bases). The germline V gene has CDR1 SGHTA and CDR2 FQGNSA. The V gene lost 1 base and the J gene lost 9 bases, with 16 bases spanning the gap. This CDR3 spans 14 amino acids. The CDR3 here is CASSLGWNLRGQYF. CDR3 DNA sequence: TGTGCCAGCAGCTTAGGGTGGAACCTACGGGGGCAGTACTTC. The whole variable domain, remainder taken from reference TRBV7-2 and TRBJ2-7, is GAGVSQSPSNKVTEKGKDVELRCDPISGHTALYWYRQSLGQGLEFLIYFQGNSAPDKSGLPSDRFSAERTGGSVSTLTIQRTQQEDSAVYLCASSLGWNLRGQYFGPGTRLTVT.

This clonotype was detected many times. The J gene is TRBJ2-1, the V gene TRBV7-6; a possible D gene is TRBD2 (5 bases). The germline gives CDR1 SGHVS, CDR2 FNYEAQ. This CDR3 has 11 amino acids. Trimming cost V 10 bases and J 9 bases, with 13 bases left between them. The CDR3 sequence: CATNLEGEQFF. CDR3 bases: TGTGCCACTAACCTCGAGGGTGAGCAGTTCTTC.

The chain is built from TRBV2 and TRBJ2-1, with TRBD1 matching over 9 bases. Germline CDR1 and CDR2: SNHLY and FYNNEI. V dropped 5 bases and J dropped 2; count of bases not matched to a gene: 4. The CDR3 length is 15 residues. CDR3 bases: TGTGCCAGCAGTCATGACAGGGGGGCCTACAATGAGCAGTTCTTC. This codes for CASSHDRGAYNEQFF.

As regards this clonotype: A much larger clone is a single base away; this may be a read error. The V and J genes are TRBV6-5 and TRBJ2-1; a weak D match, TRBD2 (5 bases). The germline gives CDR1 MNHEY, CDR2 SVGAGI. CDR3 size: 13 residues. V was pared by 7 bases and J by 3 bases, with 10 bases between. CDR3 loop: CASNHRDYNEQFF. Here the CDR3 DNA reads TGTGCCAGCAATCACCGGGACTACAATGAGCAGTTCTTC.

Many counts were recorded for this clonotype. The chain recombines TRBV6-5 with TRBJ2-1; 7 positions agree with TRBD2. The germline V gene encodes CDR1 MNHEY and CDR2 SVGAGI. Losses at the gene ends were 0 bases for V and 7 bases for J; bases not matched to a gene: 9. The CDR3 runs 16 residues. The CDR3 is CASSYSAGASGNEQFF. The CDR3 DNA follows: TGTGCCAGCAGTTACTCGGCGGGCGCTAGCGGAAATGAGCAGTTCTTC.